Sequencing of this T cell receptor (beta chain) was carried out in a study of control samples from healthy donors and cancer patients. Generated by immunoSEQ multiplex PCR, the TCRdb table keeps only in-frame clones and is missing some. The table shows 85,000 to 95,000 clones, with roughly 82% occurring only once. From germline, CDR1 is LNHNV and CDR2 YYDKDF (reference sequence). The CDR3 covers 13 residues. V dropped 1 base and J dropped 6; count of bases not matched to a gene: 3. The sample was blood. This TCR came from a woman aged 60-75 years in good health. V usage is TRBV15 and J usage is TRBJ2-7; TRBD2 matches 7 bases. CDR3 in amino acids: CATSRVGGGEQYF. The CDR3 DNA sequence: TGTGCCACCAGCAGAGTCGGCGGGGGCGAGCAGTACTTC.